The clone carrying this T cell receptor (beta chain) was detected ten times or more. The CDR3 has 14 residues. CDR1 is MDHEN and CDR2 is SYDVKM in the germline V gene. V lost 4 bases, J lost 5 bases, and 14 bases lay in between. The data originate from a study of regulatory T cells in long-lasting Graves disease. To make TCR beta libraries, researchers used iRepertoire HTBI primers and Arm-PCR of CDR3 regions. TCRdb re-called the multiplex PCR reads through MiXCR, storing one row per CDR3 protein. The sample contains about 620,000 distinct CDR3 sequences, roughly 15% of which appear only once. The sample's time point: newly diagnosed GD, antithyroid drugs for less than 3 months. Extracted RNA from PBMCs served as the source of the TCR library. A further study also used this sample, focusing on T cells in Graves' hyperthyroidism and ophthalmopathy. Per that paper: The HTBI primer set served for first-round RT-PCR of the TCR CDR3.

The sequencing here drew on peripheral blood mononuclear cells (PBMCs), taken at new diagnosis, from a patient treated with antithyroid drugs. This chain joins TRBV28 and TRBJ1-2; D not certain. The source of this sequence is a woman aged 25 to 39 with Graves disease. The CDR3 DNA is TGTGCCAGCAGTTCCCACGCTGTCGAATATGGCTACACCTTC. Translation: CASSSHAVEYGYTF.